This T cell receptor beta chain is drawn from a study of T cells in Graves' hyperthyroidism and ophthalmopathy. About the research overall: At the time of initial diagnosis and before any treatment, peripheral blood was collected.

This clonotype has ten or more counts. Its antigen is still unknown. Overall study results and limits: Blood also carried most thyroid clonotypes expanded above 0.001.

Germline V CDR1 and CDR2: SEHNR, FQNEAQ (reference sequence). This CDR3 contains 12 residues. J lost 10 bases, V lost 5 bases, and 7 bases had no gene match. Template material for amplifying TCR beta CDR3 regions consisted of RNA transcripts. First-round RT-PCR targeting the TCR CDR3 was performed with the HTBI primer set. Each CDR3 protein gets one entry after TCRdb re-called the multiplex PCR reads with MiXCR. The sample carries around 210,000 distinct CDR3 sequences, 17% recorded once. The sample taken for sequencing was blood. The sequence came from a woman in her 50s with Graves' hyperthyroidism. This sequence joins TRBV7-9 and TRBJ1-1, with 7 positions matching TRBD1. The CDR3 DNA follows: TGTGCCAGCAGCCCAGGGGGGGATCCAGCTTTCTTT. This gives the protein CASSPGGDPAFF.